This is a list of T cell receptor beta chains from one sample in a study of chemoradiotherapy in HPV16-positive cancers. Generated by immunoSEQ multiplex PCR, the TCRdb table keeps only in-frame clones and is missing some. The sample carries around 3,000 clones, 92% recorded once. The sample in question was tumor tissue, obtained from a patient who underwent chemoradiotherapy. These receptors all come from a human donor with HPV-associated anogenital cancer. CDR3s include the opening cysteine and the closing phenylalanine or tryptophan. The D gene is left open where the match is weak. Clone size is not always given. Where it is, it says once, few, many or a class for expanded clones.

D: -; V: TRBV25-1; J: TRBJ1-1; size: once; CDR3: CASSGRSEVSEAFF; DNA: TGTGCCAGCAGTGGTAGGTCGGAGGTCTCTGAAGCTTTCTTT
D: -; V: TRBV13; J: TRBJ2-7; size: -; CDR3: CASSSLFSGSYEQYF; DNA: TGTGCCAGCAGCTCCCTTTTTTCGGGCTCCTACGAGCAGTACTTC
D: -; V: TRBV20-1; J: TRBJ2-5; size: -; CDR3: CSAMDYGTQYF; DNA: TGCAGTGCTATGGACTATGGGACCCAGTACTTC
D: -; V: TRBV7-9; J: TRBJ1-4; size: -; CDR3: CASSFGTHATNEKLFF; DNA: TGTGCCAGCAGCTTTGGGACACATGCAACTAATGAAAAACTGTTTTTT
D: TRBD1; V: TRBV5-4; J: TRBJ2-3; size: -; CDR3: CASSRTGGNPDTQYF; DNA: TGTGCCAGCAGCCGGACAGGGGGGAACCCAGATACGCAGTATTTT
D: -; V: TRBV18; J: TRBJ2-1; size: -; CDR3: CASSLLHNYNEQFF; DNA: TGTGCCAGCTCGCTATTACACAACTACAATGAGCAGTTCTTC
D: TRBD1; V: TRBV4-1; J: TRBJ2-1; size: -; CDR3: CASSQDGTGVSEQFF; DNA: TGCGCCAGCAGCCAAGATGGGACAGGGGTGAGTGAGCAGTTCTTC
D: -; V: TRBV27; J: TRBJ1-2; size: once; CDR3: CASSPTGLGGYTF; DNA: TGTGCCAGCAGTCCGACAGGCCTGGGGGGCTACACCTTC
D: -; V: TRBV10-3; J: TRBJ2-5; size: -; CDR3: CAINRRAGETQYF; DNA: TGTGCCATTAACCGCAGGGCAGGGGAGACCCAGTACTTC
D: -; V: TRBV11-2; J: TRBJ2-2; size: once; CDR3: CASSLGGSGTTGELFF; DNA: TGTGCCAGCAGCTTAGGGGGTAGCGGAACGACCGGGGAGCTGTTTTTT
D: -; V: TRBV7-2; J: TRBJ2-7; size: -; CDR3: CASSPHYEQYF; DNA: TGTGCCAGCAGCCCACACTACGAGCAGTACTTC
D: -; V: TRBV6-5; J: TRBJ1-5; size: once; CDR3: CASSSLQGGNQPQHF; DNA: TGTGCCAGCAGTTCTCTACAGGGTGGCAATCAGCCCCAGCATTTT
D: TRBD2; V: TRBV2; J: TRBJ2-2; size: once; CDR3: CASSEASSGRADTGELFF; DNA: TGTGCCAGCAGTGAAGCGTCTAGCGGGAGGGCCGACACCGGGGAGCTGTTTTTT
D: TRBD2; V: TRBV9; J: TRBJ2-7; size: -; CDR3: CASSPLAGVSSYEQYF; DNA: TGTGCCAGCAGCCCTCTAGCGGGGGTGAGCTCCTACGAGCAGTACTTC
D: -; V: TRBV6-6; J: TRBJ1-1; size: -; CDR3: CASSYIGTEAFF; DNA: TGTGCCAGCAGTTACATAGGCACTGAAGCTTTCTTT
D: -; V: TRBV5-5; J: TRBJ2-7; size: once; CDR3: CASSLIGGGTYEQYF; DNA: TGTGCCAGCAGCTTAATTGGAGGGGGCACCTACGAGCAGTACTTC
D: -; V: TRBV4-2; J: TRBJ2-2; size: -; CDR3: CASSQRWEGGGPGELFF; DNA: TGTGCCAGCAGCCAAAGGTGGGAGGGGGGGGGTCCCGGGGAGCTGTTTTTT
D: -; V: TRBV2; J: TRBJ1-2; size: -; CDR3: CASSEGPGNYGYTF; DNA: TGTGCCAGCAGTGAAGGGCCAGGGAACTATGGCTACACCTTC
D: TRBD1; V: TRBV5-1; J: TRBJ1-6; size: -; CDR3: CASSLTGVPSSYNSPLHF; DNA: TGCGCCAGCAGCTTAACAGGGGTGCCGAGCTCCTATAATTCACCCCTCCACTTT
D: -; V: TRBV7-2; J: TRBJ2-2; size: -; CDR3: CASSPQGNTGELFF; DNA: TGTGCCAGCAGCCCCCAGGGGAACACCGGGGAGCTGTTTTTT
D: TRBD2; V: TRBV5-1; J: TRBJ2-2; size: -; CDR3: CASTSQAGVTGELFF; DNA: TGCGCCAGCACATCCCAAGCGGGAGTAACCGGGGAGCTGTTTTTT
D: -; V: TRBV18; J: TRBJ2-1; size: -; CDR3: CASSPGGGNEQFF; DNA: TGTGCCAGCTCACCAGGGGGCGGCAATGAGCAGTTCTTC
D: -; V: TRBV30; J: TRBJ1-1; size: -; CDR3: CAGQKGGDTEAFF; DNA: TGTGCCGGCCAAAAGGGGGGGGACACTGAAGCTTTCTTT
D: TRBD1; V: TRBV7-2; J: TRBJ1-5; size: -; CDR3: CASSFDREQPQHF; DNA: TGTGCCAGCAGCTTCGACAGGGAGCAGCCCCAGCATTTT
D: -; V: TRBV4-3; J: TRBJ2-1; size: once; CDR3: CASSLGPELANNEQFF; DNA: TGCGCCAGCAGCCTAGGCCCGGAACTAGCTAACAATGAGCAGTTCTTC
D: TRBD2; V: TRBV2; J: TRBJ2-7; size: -; CDR3: CASKRTSGTTSQYF; DNA: TGTGCCAGCAAACGGACTAGCGGCACTACGAGTCAGTACTTC
D: -; V: TRBV28; J: TRBJ1-1; size: -; CDR3: CASSSTGGAFF; DNA: TGTGCCAGCAGTTCCACGGGGGGAGCTTTCTTT
D: TRBD1; V: TRBV19; J: TRBJ1-1; size: -; CDR3: CASTTRDDRGEEAFF; DNA: TGTGCCAGTACCACCCGAGATGACAGGGGAGAGGAAGCTTTCTTT
D: TRBD2; V: TRBV6-1; J: TRBJ2-3; size: few; CDR3: CASIRTSGGPDTQYF; DNA: TGTGCCAGCATTCGGACTAGCGGGGGGCCAGATACGCAGTATTTT
D: -; V: TRBV5-6; J: TRBJ1-2; size: -; CDR3: CASSLQGSNYGYTF; DNA: TGTGCCAGCAGCTTACAGGGCTCGAACTATGGCTACACCTTC
D: -; V: TRBV5-1; J: TRBJ2-1; size: -; CDR3: CASSLGHTSYNEQFF; DNA: TGCGCCAGCAGCTTAGGACACACCTCCTACAATGAGCAGTTCTTC